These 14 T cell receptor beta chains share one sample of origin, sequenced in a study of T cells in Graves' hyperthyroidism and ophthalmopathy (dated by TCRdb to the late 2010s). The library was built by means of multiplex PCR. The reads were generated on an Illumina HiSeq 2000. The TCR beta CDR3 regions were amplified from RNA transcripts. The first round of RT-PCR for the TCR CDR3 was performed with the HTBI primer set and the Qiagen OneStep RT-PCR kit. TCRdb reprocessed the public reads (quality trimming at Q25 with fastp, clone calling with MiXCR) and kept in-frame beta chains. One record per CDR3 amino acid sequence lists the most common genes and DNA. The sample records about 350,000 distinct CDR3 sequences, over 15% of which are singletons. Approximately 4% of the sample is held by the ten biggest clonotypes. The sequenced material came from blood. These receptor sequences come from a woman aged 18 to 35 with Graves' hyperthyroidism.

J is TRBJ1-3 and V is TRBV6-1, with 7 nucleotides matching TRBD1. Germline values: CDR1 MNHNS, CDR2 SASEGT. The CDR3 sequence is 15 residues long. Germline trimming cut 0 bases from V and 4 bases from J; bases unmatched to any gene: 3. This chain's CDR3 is CASSEARTGGNTIYF. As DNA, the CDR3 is TGTGCCAGCAGTGAAGCTCGGACAGGCGGAAACACCATATATTTT.

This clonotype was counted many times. The CDR3 loop reads CASSIGGFSQPQHF. The CDR3 DNA sequence: TGTGCCAGCAGCATCGGGGGGTTTAGTCAGCCCCAGCATTTT. The chain has TRBV5-6 and TRBJ1-5; maybe TRBD1 (5 bases). CDR3 length: 14 amino acids. V gave up 4 bases and J gave up 6 bases, with 14 bases separating them. Looked up from germline, CDR1 is SGHDT and CDR2 is YYEEEE.

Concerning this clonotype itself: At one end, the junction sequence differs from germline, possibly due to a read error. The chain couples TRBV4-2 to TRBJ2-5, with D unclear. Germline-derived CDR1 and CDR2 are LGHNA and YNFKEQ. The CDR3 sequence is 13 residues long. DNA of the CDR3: TGTGCCAGCTGCCAAGAGTTCCTGGAGACCCAGTACTTC. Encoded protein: CASCQEFLETQYF.

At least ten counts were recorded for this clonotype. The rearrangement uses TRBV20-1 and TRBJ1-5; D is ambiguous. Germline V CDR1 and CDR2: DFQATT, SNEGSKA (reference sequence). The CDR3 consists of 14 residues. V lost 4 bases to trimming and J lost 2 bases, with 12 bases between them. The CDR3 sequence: CSAKRAGGNQPQHF. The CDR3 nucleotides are TGCAGTGCTAAACGGGCAGGCGGCAATCAGCCCCAGCATTTT.

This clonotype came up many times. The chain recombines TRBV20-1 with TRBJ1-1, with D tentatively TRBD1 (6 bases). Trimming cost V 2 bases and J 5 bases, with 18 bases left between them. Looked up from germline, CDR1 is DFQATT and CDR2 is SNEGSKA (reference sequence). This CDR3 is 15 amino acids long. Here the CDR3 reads CSARPRGGRLTEAFF. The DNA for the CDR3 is TGCAGTGCTAGACCCCGGGGGGGCCGCTTAACTGAAGCTTTCTTT.

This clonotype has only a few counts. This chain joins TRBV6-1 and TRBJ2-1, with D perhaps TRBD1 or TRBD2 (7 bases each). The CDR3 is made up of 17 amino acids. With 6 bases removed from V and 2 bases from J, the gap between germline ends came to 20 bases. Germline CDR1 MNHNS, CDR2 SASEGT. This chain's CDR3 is CASSKGGGQKAYNEQFF. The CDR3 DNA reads TGTGCCAGCAGCAAAGGGGGGGGACAGAAAGCCTACAATGAGCAGTTCTTC.

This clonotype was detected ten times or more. CDR3 protein: CASNPDVQGIGETQYF. For the CDR3, the DNA is TGTGCCAGCAACCCCGACGTACAGGGAATTGGAGAGACCCAGTACTTC. The chain couples TRBV28 to TRBJ2-5, with D possibly TRBD1 on 6 matching bases. This CDR3 comprises 16 residues. CDR1 is MDHEN and CDR2 is SYDVKM in the germline V gene. The V end was cut by 7 bases, the J end by 4 bases, with 22 bases between. The variable domain in full, completed from reference TRBV28 and TRBJ2-5, reads DVKVTQSSRYLVKRTGEKVFLECVQDMDHENMFWYRQDPGLGLRLIYFSYDVKMKEKGDIPEGYSVSREKKERFSLILESASTNQTSMYLCASNPDVQGIGETQYFGPGTRLLVL.

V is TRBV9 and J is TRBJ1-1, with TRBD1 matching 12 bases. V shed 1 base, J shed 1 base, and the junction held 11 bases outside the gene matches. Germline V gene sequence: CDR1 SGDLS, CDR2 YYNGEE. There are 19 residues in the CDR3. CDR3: CASSVRGTGGAWSNTEAFF. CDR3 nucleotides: TGTGCCAGCAGCGTAAGGGGGACAGGGGGCGCATGGTCGAACACTGAAGCTTTCTTT.

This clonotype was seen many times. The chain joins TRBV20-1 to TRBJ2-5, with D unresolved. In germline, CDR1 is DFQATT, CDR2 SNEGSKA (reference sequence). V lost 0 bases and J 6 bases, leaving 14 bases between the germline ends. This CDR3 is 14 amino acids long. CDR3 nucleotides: TGCAGTGCTAGAGAGGTGGCAAGTATGAAGACCCAGTACTTC. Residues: CSAREVASMKTQYF.

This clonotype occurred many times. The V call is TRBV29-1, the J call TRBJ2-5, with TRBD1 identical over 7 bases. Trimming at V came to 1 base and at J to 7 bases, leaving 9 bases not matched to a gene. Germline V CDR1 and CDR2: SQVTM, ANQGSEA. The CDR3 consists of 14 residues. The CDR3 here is CSVEAPTGAGTQYF. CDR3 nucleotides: TGCAGCGTTGAAGCCCCTACAGGGGCGGGGACCCAGTACTTC. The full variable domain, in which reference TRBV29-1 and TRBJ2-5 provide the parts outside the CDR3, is SAVISQKPSRDICQRGTSLTIQCQVDSQVTMMFWYRQQPGQSLTLIATANQGSEATYESGFVIDKFPISRPNLTFSTLTVSNMSPEDSSIYLCSVEAPTGAGTQYFGPGTRLLVL.

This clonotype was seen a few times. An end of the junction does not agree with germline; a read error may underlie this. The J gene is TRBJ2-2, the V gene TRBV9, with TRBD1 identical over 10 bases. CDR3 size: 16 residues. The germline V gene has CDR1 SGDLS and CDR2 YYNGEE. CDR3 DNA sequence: TGTGCCAGCAGCACTACCGGGACAGGGGAGGGCGGGGAGCCGTTTTTT. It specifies CASSTTGTGEGGEPFF. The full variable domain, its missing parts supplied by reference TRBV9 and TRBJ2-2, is DSGVTQTPKHLITATGQRVTLRCSPRSGDLSVYWYQQSLDQGLQFLIQYYNGEERAKGNILERFSAQQFPDLHSELNLSSLELGDSALYFCASSTTGTGEGGEPFFGEGSRLTVL.

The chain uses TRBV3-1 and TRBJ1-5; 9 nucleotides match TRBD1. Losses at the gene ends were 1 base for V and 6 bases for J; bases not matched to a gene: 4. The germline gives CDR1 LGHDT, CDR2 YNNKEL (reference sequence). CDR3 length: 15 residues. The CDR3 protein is CASSQGDRAFQPQHF. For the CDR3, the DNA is TGTGCCAGCAGCCAAGGGGACAGGGCCTTTCAGCCCCAGCATTTT.

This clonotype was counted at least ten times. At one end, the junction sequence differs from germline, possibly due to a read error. Here the CDR3 reads CATGRTGGWETQYF. CDR3 in DNA: TGTGCCACCGGCAGAACCGGGGGTTGGGAGACCCAGTACTTC. This chain connects TRBV15 to TRBJ2-5; D possibly corresponds to TRBD2 (6 bases). The CDR3 loop spans 14 amino acids. Germline loops: CDR1 LNHNV, CDR2 YYDKDF (reference sequence). The full variable domain, completed using reference TRBV15 and TRBJ2-5, is DAMVIQNPRYQVTQFGKPVTLSCSQTLNHNVMYWYQQKSSQAPKLLFHYYDKDFNNEADTPDNFQSRRPNTSFCFLDIRSPGLGDTAMYLCATGRTGGWETQYFGPGTRLLVL.

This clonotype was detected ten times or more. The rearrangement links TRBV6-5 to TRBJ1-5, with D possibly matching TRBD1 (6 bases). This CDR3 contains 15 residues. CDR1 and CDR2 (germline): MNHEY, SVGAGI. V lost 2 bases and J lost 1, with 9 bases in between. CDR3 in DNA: TGTGCCAGCAGTTACGTGGGGGCCAGCAATCAGCCCCAGCATTTT. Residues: CASSYVGASNQPQHF.